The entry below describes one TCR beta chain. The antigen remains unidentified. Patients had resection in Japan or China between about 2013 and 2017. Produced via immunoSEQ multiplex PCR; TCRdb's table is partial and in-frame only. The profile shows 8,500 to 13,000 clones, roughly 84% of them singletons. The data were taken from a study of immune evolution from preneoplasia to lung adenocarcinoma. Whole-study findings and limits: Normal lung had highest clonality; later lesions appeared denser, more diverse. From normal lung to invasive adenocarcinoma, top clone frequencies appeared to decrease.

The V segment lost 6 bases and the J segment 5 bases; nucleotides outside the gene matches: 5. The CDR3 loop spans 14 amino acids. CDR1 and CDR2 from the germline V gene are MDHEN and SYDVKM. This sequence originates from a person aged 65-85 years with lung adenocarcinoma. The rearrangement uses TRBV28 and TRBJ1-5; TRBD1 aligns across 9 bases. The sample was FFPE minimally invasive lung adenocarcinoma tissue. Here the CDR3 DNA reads TGTGCCAGCAGGTGGGGACAGGGCGATCAGCCCCAGCATTTT. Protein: CASRWGQGDQPQHF.